These 4 T cell receptor beta chains were sequenced from one sample in a study of shared clonotypes between healthy human individuals. Naive CD8 isolation took CD45RO-negative cells positively selected for CCR7 and excluded terminally differentiated effector memory CD45RA+ cells. TCRdb's table, derived via immunoSEQ multiplex PCR, lists solely in-frame clones and lacks some. The sample holds over 2 million clones, less than 95% seen once. The sequenced material came from naive CD8+ T cells sorted from blood. All receptors derive from a man aged 18 to 30 in good health.

A single count supports this clone. This chain links TRBV6-1 with TRBJ1-4, with unresolved D. The V gene lost 1 base and the J gene lost 10 bases, with 1 base spanning the gap. Germline-derived CDR1 and CDR2 are MNHNS and SASEGT. CDR3 length: 10 amino acids. CDR3 region: CASSEGKLFF. CDR3 bases: TGTGCCAGCAGTGAAGGAAAACTGTTTTTT.

The chain is built from TRBV5-4 and TRBJ2-2, with 10 nucleotides matching TRBD2. Germline V gene data show CDR1 as SGHNT and CDR2 as YYREEE (reference sequence). This CDR3 has 16 amino acids. The V and J ends lost 0 bases and 5 bases, in that order; junction bases with no gene match: 4. The CDR3 DNA sequence: TGTGCCAGCAGCTTGGAACTAGCGGGACTGACCGGGGAGCTGTTTTTT. Translating gives CASSLELAGLTGELFF.

The chain recombines TRBV7-9 with TRBJ1-2; D gene ambiguous. This CDR3 is built from 13 residues. The V gene lost 5 bases and the J gene lost 7 bases, with 14 bases spanning the gap. Germline V CDR1 and CDR2: SEHNR, FQNEAQ (reference sequence). In nucleotides, the CDR3 is TGTGCCAGCAGCCACACCTCAGAGACTGGCTACACCTTC. Translation gives CASSHTSETGYTF. The full variable domain, its missing parts supplied by reference TRBV7-9 and TRBJ1-2, is DTGVSQNPRHKITKRGQNVTFRCDPISEHNRLYWYRQTLGQGPEFLTYFQNEAQLEKSRLLSDRFSAERPKGSFSTLEIQRTEQGDSAMYLCASSHTSETGYTFGSGTRLTVV.

The chain carries TRBV27 and TRBJ1-5; D perhaps matches TRBD1 (6 bases). Germline loops: CDR1 MNHEY, CDR2 SMNVEV (reference sequence). V was trimmed by 2 bases and J by 3 bases, leaving 17 bases between them. The CDR3 loop spans 17 amino acids. This CDR3 reads CASSLVYSGAANQPQHF. DNA of the CDR3: TGTGCCAGCAGTTTAGTATATTCAGGGGCCGCCAATCAGCCCCAGCATTTT.